Each of the 17 T cell receptor beta chains below was sequenced from the same sample in a study of shared clonotypes between healthy human individuals. Sequencing was performed with immunoSEQ multiplex PCR; in TCRdb, only in-frame clones are kept and a portion is missing. The data hold about 1 million clones, with under 80% observed a single time. Sequenced input: memory CD4+ T cells sorted from blood. As to subset: CD45RA-negative fraction. These receptors were taken from a man between 18 and 29 years old in good health.

The rearrangement links TRBV7-8 to TRBJ2-1; tentatively, D is TRBD2 (5 bases). Trimming cost V 4 bases and J 0 bases, with 19 bases left between them. CDR1 and CDR2 (germline): SGHVS, FQNEAQ. The CDR3 totals 18 residues. The CDR3 region is CASSSLAGGPNSYNEQFF. The CDR3 nucleotides read TGTGCCAGCAGCTCTCTTGCTGGAGGACCTAACTCCTACAATGAGCAGTTCTTC.

With respect to this clone: Other DNA sequences in this specimen translate into the identical CDR3. The chain links TRBV5-1 to TRBJ2-5; no clear D gene. Trimming took off 0 bases at V and 2 bases at J, with 5 bases between the two ends. The CDR3 spans 13 residues. The germline V gene has CDR1 SGHRS and CDR2 YFSETQ. DNA for the CDR3: TGCGCCAGCAGCTTGGGCGGACAAGAGACCCAGTACTTC. Amino acids: CASSLGGQETQYF.

The chain links TRBV4-3 to TRBJ2-2, with 9 bases that match TRBD1. The CDR3 totals 16 residues. From germline, CDR1 is LGHNA and CDR2 YSLEER. V shed 5 bases, J shed 6 bases, and the junction held 10 bases outside the gene matches. This chain's CDR3 is CASSARTGVKPGELFF. CDR3 in DNA: TGCGCCAGCAGCGCCCGGACAGGGGTGAAGCCCGGGGAGCTGTTTTTT.

The V call is TRBV5-1, the J call TRBJ2-2; TRBD2 matches at 8 bases. The V gene end was trimmed by 6 bases and the J gene end by 2 bases; junction bases not matched to a gene: 9. Germline lookup yields CDR1 SGHRS and CDR2 YFSETQ. The CDR3 sequence is 16 residues long. The CDR3 nucleotides are TGCGCCAGCACCCCACTAGCGGAAGGTAACACCGGGGAGCTGTTTTTT. Translating gives CASTPLAEGNTGELFF.

The chain is built from TRBV9 and TRBJ2-7, with D perhaps given as TRBD1 or TRBD2 (6 bases each). Per the germline V gene, CDR1 is SGDLS and CDR2 is YYNGEE. Trimming left V 0 bases short and J 4 bases short, with 11 bases between. The length of the CDR3 is 14 residues. The CDR3 protein is CASSVDTGTYEQYF. CDR3 sequence (DNA): TGTGCCAGCAGCGTAGACACAGGGACTTACGAGCAGTACTTC.

This chain joins TRBV5-8 and TRBJ1-1; tentatively, D is TRBD1 (5 bases). Germline loops: CDR1 SGHTS, CDR2 YDEGEE. This CDR3 comprises 13 residues. Trimming took off 0 bases at V and 6 bases at J, with 9 bases between the two ends. The CDR3 here is CASSLVRGSEAFF. The CDR3 nucleotides read TGTGCCAGCAGCTTGGTCCGGGGCTCTGAAGCTTTCTTT.

Comments on this clone: Other DNA sequences from this sample encode an identical CDR3 as well. As DNA, the CDR3 is TGTGCCAGCAGCTTAGGAGGGGGGAGCACAGATACGCAGTATTTT. Translating it yields CASSLGGGSTDTQYF. The J gene is TRBJ2-3, the V gene TRBV11-3, with D perhaps TRBD1 or TRBD2 (6 bases each). Trimming removed 1 base from V and 0 bases from J, with 8 bases in between. The V gene's germline CDR1 is SGHNT and CDR2 YENEEA. The CDR3 is 15 amino acids.

This chain uses TRBV18 with TRBJ2-7, with unresolved D. CDR1 and CDR2 (germline): KGHSH, LQKENI. CDR3 length equals 14 residues. Trimming removed 5 bases at V and 2 bases at J, with 13 bases between. CDR3 nucleotides: TGTGCCAGCTCAAAGGAAGCTACCACCTACGAGCAGTACTTC. Translation gives CASSKEATTYEQYF.

In regard to this clone: This likely came from a read error, as a far larger clone is one base away. The same CDR3 can be traced to other DNA sequences in this sample. The genes are TRBV11-2 and TRBJ2-3; 7 positions agree with TRBD2. Germline-derived CDR1 and CDR2 are SGHAT and FQNNGV. CDR3 size: 14 residues. The V gene end was trimmed by 2 bases and the J gene end by 1 base; junction bases not matched to a gene: 0. CDR3: CASSLTSGTDTQYF. CDR3 in DNA: TGTGCCAGCAGCTTAACTAGCGGCACAGATACGCAGTATTTT.

The chain recombines TRBV6-5 with TRBJ2-7, with 11 positions matching TRBD1. Germline V gene sequence: CDR1 MNHEY, CDR2 SVGAGI. The CDR3 totals 13 residues. J lost 3 bases, V lost 8 bases, and 3 bases had no gene match. The CDR3 bases are TGTGCCAGCGGCGGGACAGGGGGCTACGAGCAGTACTTC. It specifies CASGGTGGYEQYF.

In its sample, this clone was seen a few times. This rearrangement joins TRBV29-1 to TRBJ2-7, with 7 positions matching TRBD1. The CDR3 runs to 12 residues. After removal of 1 base from V and 7 bases from J, the junction contained 4 bases not matched to a gene. Germline lookup yields CDR1 SQVTM and CDR2 ANQGSEA. The CDR3 DNA reads TGCAGCGTTGAAGTAGGGGGCAGGGAGCAGTACTTC. Amino acids: CSVEVGGREQYF.

Regarding this clone: Distinct nucleotide sequences in the sample also encode this CDR3. The chain joins TRBV19 to TRBJ2-5, with TRBD2 identical over 10 bases. After removal of 5 bases from V and 5 bases from J, the junction contained 11 bases not matched to a gene. There are 16 residues in the CDR3. The germline CDR1 and CDR2 sequences are LNHDA and SQIVND (reference sequence). In DNA, the CDR3 is TGTGCCAGTAGTCCCCGGCTAGCGGGAGTCGGCGAGACCCAGTACTTC. Amino acids: CASSPRLAGVGETQYF.

This clone was observed once. The V and J genes are TRBV9 and TRBJ2-7; possibly TRBD1 or TRBD2 for D (5 bases each). V dropped 3 bases and J dropped 0 bases, with 16 bases sitting between them. The CDR3 is 16 residues long. Germline V lookup: CDR1 SGDLS, CDR2 YYNGEE. The CDR3 region has the DNA TGTGCCAGCAGCGCCCGGGACCGGCCCTTCTCCTACGAGCAGTACTTC. It yields the protein CASSARDRPFSYEQYF.

The chain links TRBV11-2 to TRBJ2-3; possibly TRBD1 for D (6 bases). CDR3 length: 15 amino acids. In germline, CDR1 is SGHAT, CDR2 FQNNGV. The V end lost 3 bases, the J end lost 1 base, and 11 bases lay between the germline ends. The CDR3 here is CASSFGQKGTDTQYF. The CDR3 region has the DNA TGTGCCAGCAGCTTCGGACAGAAGGGCACAGATACGCAGTATTTT.

The V and J genes are TRBV29-1 and TRBJ1-3; D gene ambiguous. This CDR3 contains 12 residues. Trimming removed 4 bases at V and 0 bases at J, with 4 bases between. CDR1 is SQVTM and CDR2 is ANQGSEA in the germline V gene. DNA of the CDR3: TGCAGCGTTGCCGACTCTGGAAACACCATATATTTT. It codes for CSVADSGNTIYF. Full variable domain (missing parts from reference TRBV29-1 and TRBJ1-3): SAVISQKPSRDICQRGTSLTIQCQVDSQVTMMFWYRQQPGQSLTLIATANQGSEATYESGFVIDKFPISRPNLTFSTLTVSNMSPEDSSIYLCSVADSGNTIYFGEGSWLTVV.

With regard to this clone: This specimen includes other DNA sequences encoding the same CDR3. The genes are TRBV7-2 and TRBJ1-1, with 8 bases lining up with TRBD1. This CDR3 region has 15 residues. The ends lost 3 bases at V and 5 bases at J; junction bases unmatched: 8. Germline-derived CDR1 and CDR2 are SGHTA and FQGNSA. Here the CDR3 reads CASSFVTGGKTEAFF. The CDR3 DNA follows: TGTGCCAGCAGCTTCGTTACAGGGGGTAAAACTGAAGCTTTCTTT.

This clone appeared a single time. The gene calls are TRBV4-2 and TRBJ2-3, with 13 bases matching TRBD2. The germline V gene has CDR1 LGHNA and CDR2 YNFKEQ. Trimming cost V 6 bases and J 6 bases; bases outside gene matches: 6. The CDR3 is made up of 15 amino acids. CDR3 in DNA: TGTGCCAGCAGGCCACTAGCGGGGGGGCCGGATACGCAGTATTTT. The encoded protein is CASRPLAGGPDTQYF.